The count of the clone carrying this T cell receptor beta chain is one. The sample belongs to a study of blood T cell repertoires in COVID-19. The V gene's germline CDR1 is MNHNS and CDR2 SASEGT. CDR3 size: 12 residues. V lost 2 bases and J 4 bases, leaving 3 bases between the germline ends. The repertoire was sequenced with immunoSEQ multiplex PCR; TCRdb's copy has only in-frame clones and lacks some. The sample holds approximately 140,000 clones, more than 75% seen once. The chain couples TRBV6-1 to TRBJ2-1; D remains unclear. Sequences were obtained from peripheral blood. This receptor was taken from a man aged 70-80 years with acute or convalescent COVID-19. The CDR3 reads CASSELYNEQFF. The CDR3 bases are TGTGCCAGCAGTGAACTTTACAATGAGCAGTTCTTC.